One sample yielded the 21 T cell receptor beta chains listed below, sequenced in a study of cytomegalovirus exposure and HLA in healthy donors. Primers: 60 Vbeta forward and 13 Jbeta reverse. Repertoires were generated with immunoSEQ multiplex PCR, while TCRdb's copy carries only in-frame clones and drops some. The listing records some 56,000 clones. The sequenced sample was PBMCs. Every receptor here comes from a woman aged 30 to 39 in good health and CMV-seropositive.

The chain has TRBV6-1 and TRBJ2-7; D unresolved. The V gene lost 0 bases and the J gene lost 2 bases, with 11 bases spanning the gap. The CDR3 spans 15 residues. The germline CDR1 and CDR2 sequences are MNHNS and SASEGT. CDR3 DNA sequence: TGTGCCAGCAGTGAAGCCAGACTCCTAGCCTACGAGCAGTACTTC. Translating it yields CASSEARLLAYEQYF.

The CDR3, as DNA: TGTGCCAGCAGCATGGGACTAGCGCCGCAGTATTTT. It codes for CASSMGLAPQYF. This chain uses TRBV11-3 with TRBJ2-3; 10 bases are a match to TRBD2. CDR1 is SGHNT, CDR2 YENEEA, per germline. Trimming cost V 5 bases and J 10 bases; bases outside gene matches: 3. This CDR3 has 12 amino acids.

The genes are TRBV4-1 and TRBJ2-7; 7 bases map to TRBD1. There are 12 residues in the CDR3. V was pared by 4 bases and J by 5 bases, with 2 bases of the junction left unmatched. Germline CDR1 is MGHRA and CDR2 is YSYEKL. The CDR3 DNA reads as TGCGCCAGCAGCCCACAGGGGCACGAGCAGTACTTC. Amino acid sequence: CASSPQGHEQYF.

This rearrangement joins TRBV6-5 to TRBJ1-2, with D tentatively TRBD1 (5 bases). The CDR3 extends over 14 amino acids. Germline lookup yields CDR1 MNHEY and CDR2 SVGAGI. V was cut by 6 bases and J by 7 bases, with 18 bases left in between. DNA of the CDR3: TGTGCCAGCAGGGCAGGGAGGGTCCCTCTTGGCTACACCTTC. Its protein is CASRAGRVPLGYTF.

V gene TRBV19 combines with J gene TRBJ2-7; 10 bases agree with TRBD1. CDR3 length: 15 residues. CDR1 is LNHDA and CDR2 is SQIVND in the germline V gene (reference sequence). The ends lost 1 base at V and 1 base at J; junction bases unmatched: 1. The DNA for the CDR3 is TGTGCCAGTAGTATAGCGGGACAGGGGTCCTACGAGCAGTACTTC. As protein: CASSIAGQGSYEQYF.

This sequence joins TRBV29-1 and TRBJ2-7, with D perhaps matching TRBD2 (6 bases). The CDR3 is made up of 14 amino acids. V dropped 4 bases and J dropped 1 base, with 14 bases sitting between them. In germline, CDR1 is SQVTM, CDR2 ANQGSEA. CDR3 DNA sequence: TGCAGCGTTGGGGCCTCGGAGGGTTCCTACGAGCAGTACTTC. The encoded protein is CSVGASEGSYEQYF.

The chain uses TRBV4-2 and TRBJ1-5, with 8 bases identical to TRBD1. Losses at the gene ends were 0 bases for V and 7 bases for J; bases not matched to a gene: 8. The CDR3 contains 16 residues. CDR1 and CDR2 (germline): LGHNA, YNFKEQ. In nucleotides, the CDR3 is TGTGCCAGCAGCCAAGATATGAACAGGGGGTTACAGCCCCAGCATTTT. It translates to CASSQDMNRGLQPQHF.

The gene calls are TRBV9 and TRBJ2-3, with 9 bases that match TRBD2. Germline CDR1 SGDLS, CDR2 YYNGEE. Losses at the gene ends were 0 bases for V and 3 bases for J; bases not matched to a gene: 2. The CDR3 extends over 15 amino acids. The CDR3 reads CASSVDSGSTDTQYF. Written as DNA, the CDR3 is TGTGCCAGCAGCGTAGATAGCGGGAGTACAGATACGCAGTATTTT. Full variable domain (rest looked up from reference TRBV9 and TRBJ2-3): DSGVTQTPKHLITATGQRVTLRCSPRSGDLSVYWYQQSLDQGLQFLIQYYNGEERAKGNILERFSAQQFPDLHSELNLSSLELGDSALYFCASSVDSGSTDTQYFGPGTRLTVL.

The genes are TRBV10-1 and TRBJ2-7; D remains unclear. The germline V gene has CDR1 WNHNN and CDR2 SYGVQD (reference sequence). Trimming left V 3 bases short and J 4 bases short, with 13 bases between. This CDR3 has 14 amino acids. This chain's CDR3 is CASSEGFVGYEQYF. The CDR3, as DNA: TGCGCCAGCAGTGAAGGTTTTGTCGGGTACGAGCAGTACTTC.

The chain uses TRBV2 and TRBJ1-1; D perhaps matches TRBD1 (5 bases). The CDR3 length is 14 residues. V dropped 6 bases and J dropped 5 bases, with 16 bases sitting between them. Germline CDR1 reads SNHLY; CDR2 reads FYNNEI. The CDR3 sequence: CASRHVGGLTEAFF. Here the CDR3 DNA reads TGTGCCAGCAGACACGTGGGGGGTTTGACTGAAGCTTTCTTT. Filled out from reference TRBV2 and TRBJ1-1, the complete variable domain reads EPEVTQTPSHQVTQMGQEVILRCVPISNHLYFYWYRQILGQKVEFLVSFYNNEISEKSEIFDDQFSVERPDGSNFTLKIRSTKLEDSAMYFCASRHVGGLTEAFFGQGTRLTVV.

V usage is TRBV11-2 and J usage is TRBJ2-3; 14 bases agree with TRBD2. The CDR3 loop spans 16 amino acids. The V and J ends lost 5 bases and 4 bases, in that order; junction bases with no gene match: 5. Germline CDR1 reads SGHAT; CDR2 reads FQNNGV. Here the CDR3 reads CASSIGGLAGADTQYF. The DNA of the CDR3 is TGTGCCAGCAGCATTGGGGGACTAGCGGGGGCAGATACGCAGTATTTT.

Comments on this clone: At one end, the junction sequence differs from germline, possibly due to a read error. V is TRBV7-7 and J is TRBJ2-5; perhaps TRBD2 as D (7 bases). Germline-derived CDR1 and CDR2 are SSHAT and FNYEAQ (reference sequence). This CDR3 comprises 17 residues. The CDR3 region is CASSLGGEAPRYETQYF. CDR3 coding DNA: TGTGCTAGCAGCTTAGGGGGGGAAGCCCCAAGGTACGAGACCCAGTACTTC.

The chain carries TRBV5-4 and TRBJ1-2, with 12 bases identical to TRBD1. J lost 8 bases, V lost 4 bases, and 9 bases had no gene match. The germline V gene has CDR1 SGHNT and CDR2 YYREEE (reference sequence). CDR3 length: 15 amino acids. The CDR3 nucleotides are TGTGCCAGCAGCAGCCGGGACAGGGGGCTAGGAGGCTACACCTTC. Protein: CASSSRDRGLGGYTF.

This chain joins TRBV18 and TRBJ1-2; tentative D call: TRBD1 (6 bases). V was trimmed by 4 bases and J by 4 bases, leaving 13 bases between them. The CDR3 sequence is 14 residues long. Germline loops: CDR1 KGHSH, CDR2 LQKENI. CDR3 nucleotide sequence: TGTGCCAGCTCACGTGAACAGGGTGGCTATGGCTACACCTTC. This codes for CASSREQGGYGYTF.

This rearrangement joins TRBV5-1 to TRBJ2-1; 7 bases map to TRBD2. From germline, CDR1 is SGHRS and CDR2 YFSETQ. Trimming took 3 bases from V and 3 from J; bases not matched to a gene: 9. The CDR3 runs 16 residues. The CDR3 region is CASSYIAGSVYNEQFF. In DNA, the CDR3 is TGCGCCAGCAGCTACATAGCGGGTAGCGTCTACAATGAGCAGTTCTTC.

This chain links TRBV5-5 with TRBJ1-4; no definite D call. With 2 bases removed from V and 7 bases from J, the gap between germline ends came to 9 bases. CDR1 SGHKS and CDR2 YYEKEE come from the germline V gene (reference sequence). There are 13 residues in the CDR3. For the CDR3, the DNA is TGTGCCAGCAGCTTACTAGCAGTTGAAAAACTGTTTTTT. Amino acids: CASSLLAVEKLFF.

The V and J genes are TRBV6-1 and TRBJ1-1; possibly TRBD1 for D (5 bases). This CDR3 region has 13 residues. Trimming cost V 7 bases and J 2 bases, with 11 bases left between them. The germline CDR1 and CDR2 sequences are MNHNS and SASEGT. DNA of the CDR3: TGTGCCAGCACGCGCAGGGCAAACACTGAAGCTTTCTTT. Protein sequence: CASTRRANTEAFF.

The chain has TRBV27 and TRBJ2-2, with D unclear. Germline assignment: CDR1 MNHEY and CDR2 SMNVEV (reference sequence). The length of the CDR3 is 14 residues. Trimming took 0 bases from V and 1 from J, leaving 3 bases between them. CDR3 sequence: CASSLSRNTGELFF. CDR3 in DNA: TGTGCCAGCAGTTTATCCAGGAACACCGGGGAGCTGTTTTTT.

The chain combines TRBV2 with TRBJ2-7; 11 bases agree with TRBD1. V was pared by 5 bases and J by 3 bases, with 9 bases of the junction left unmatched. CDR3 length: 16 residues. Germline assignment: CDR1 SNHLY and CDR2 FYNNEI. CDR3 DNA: TGTGCCAGCAGTTTCCTCGGACAGGGGGCACGCTACGAGCAGTACTTC. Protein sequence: CASSFLGQGARYEQYF. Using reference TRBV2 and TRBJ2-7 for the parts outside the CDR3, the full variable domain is EPEVTQTPSHQVTQMGQEVILRCVPISNHLYFYWYRQILGQKVEFLVSFYNNEISEKSEIFDDQFSVERPDGSNFTLKIRSTKLEDSAMYFCASSFLGQGARYEQYFGPGTRLTVT.

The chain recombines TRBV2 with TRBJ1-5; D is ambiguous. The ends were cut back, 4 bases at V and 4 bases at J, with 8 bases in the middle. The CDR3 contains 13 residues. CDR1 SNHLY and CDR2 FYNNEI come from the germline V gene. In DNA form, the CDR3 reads TGTGCCAGCAGTGGGAGTCGGAATCAGCCCCAGCATTTT. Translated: CASSGSRNQPQHF.

The CDR3: CASSYLAGGPSGEQYF. DNA for the CDR3: TGTGCCAGCAGCTACCTAGCGGGGGGCCCATCGGGAGAGCAGTACTTC. J is TRBJ2-7 and V is TRBV9, with TRBD2 matching 11 bases. The CDR3 has 16 residues. Trimming at V came to 4 bases and at J to 7 bases, leaving 13 bases not matched to a gene. Looked up from germline, CDR1 is SGDLS and CDR2 is YYNGEE.